Each of the 24 T cell receptor beta chains below was sequenced from the same sample in a study of shared clonotypes between healthy human individuals. TCRdb keeps only in-frame clones here, not all; method: immunoSEQ multiplex PCR. Among about 2.1 million clones listed, around 93% were seen once. The naive CD8 subset, CD45RO-negative cells positively selected for CCR7, excluded terminally differentiated effector memory CD45RA+ cells. Sequencing used naive CD8+ T cells from PBMCs. The source is a young man in good health. Some clones in this sample may be carry-over from other donors' samples.

The V gene is TRBV27, the J gene TRBJ2-1; possibly TRBD1 or TRBD2 for D (5 bases each). The CDR3 loop spans 17 amino acids. Germline values: CDR1 MNHEY, CDR2 SMNVEV (reference sequence). V lost 2 bases to trimming and J lost 4 bases, with 18 bases between them. The CDR3 coding sequence is TGTGCCAGCAGTTTACGGGACCCCCGGCCGCCTTACAATGAGCAGTTCTTC. This encodes CASSLRDPRPPYNEQFF.

V is TRBV30 and J is TRBJ1-1, with D possibly being TRBD1 (5 bases). The CDR3 contains 14 residues. Looked up from germline, CDR1 is GTSNPN and CDR2 is SVGIG (reference sequence). The V gene lost 3 bases and the J gene lost 4 bases, with 15 bases spanning the gap. The CDR3 DNA follows: TGTGCCTGGAGGGAAGGACCGGGGGGCACTGAAGCTTTCTTT. The encoded protein is CAWREGPGGTEAFF.

The gene calls are TRBV9 and TRBJ2-3; D may be TRBD1 (6 bases). The CDR3 has 19 amino acids. V dropped 4 bases and J dropped 0 bases, with 24 bases sitting between them. CDR1 is SGDLS and CDR2 is YYNGEE in the germline V gene. This chain's CDR3 is CASSLGRGARGSSTDTQYF. As DNA, the CDR3 is TGTGCCAGCAGCCTCGGTAGAGGGGCGAGGGGGTCGAGCACAGATACGCAGTATTTT.

The chain links TRBV18 to TRBJ1-1; unclear D gene. CDR3 length: 15 amino acids. V dropped 3 bases and J dropped 1 base, with 12 bases sitting between them. Germline V lookup: CDR1 KGHSH, CDR2 LQKENI. The CDR3 protein is CASSPGRARNTEAFF. DNA of the CDR3: TGTGCCAGCTCACCCGGGAGGGCAAGGAACACTGAAGCTTTCTTT.

The CDR3 nucleotides are TGTGCCAGCAGTGAAGCGGCGGCTAGCGGACGCTACGAGCAGTACTTC. Translated: CASSEAAASGRYEQYF. The rearrangement joins TRBV6-1 to TRBJ2-7; 7 positions match TRBD2. Germline CDR1 is MNHNS and CDR2 is SASEGT. The CDR3 totals 16 residues. With 0 bases clipped from V and 3 bases from J, the junction kept 8 bases outside the gene matches.

The V gene is TRBV4-1, the J gene TRBJ2-1; perhaps TRBD2 as D (5 bases). Per germline, CDR1 MGHRA and CDR2 YSYEKL. This CDR3 has 17 amino acids. Trimming shortened V by 1 base and J by 8 bases, and 21 bases separated the two germline ends. The CDR3 coding sequence is TGCGCCAGCAGCCAAGCTGCTGGCCTAGCCGTTATCGATGAGCAGTTCTTC. Its translation is CASSQAAGLAVIDEQFF.

V usage is TRBV9 and J usage is TRBJ2-1; TRBD2 might be the D (5 bases). The CDR3 is 16 residues long. The germline gives CDR1 SGDLS, CDR2 YYNGEE. Trimming shortened V by 0 bases and J by 7 bases, and 17 bases separated the two germline ends. CDR3: CASSVAGMAGRNEQFF. For the CDR3, the DNA is TGTGCCAGCAGCGTAGCGGGTATGGCGGGTCGGAATGAGCAGTTCTTC.

The chain recombines TRBV5-6 with TRBJ2-7, with 7 bases that match TRBD1. The CDR3 totals 15 residues. Germline lookup yields CDR1 SGHDT and CDR2 YYEEEE. The ends lost 4 bases at V and 0 bases at J; junction bases unmatched: 7. The CDR3 loop reads CASSLPGTDSYEQYF. CDR3 bases: TGTGCCAGCAGCCTCCCCGGGACAGACTCCTACGAGCAGTACTTC.

This chain connects TRBV7-9 to TRBJ2-1; 9 nucleotides agree with TRBD2. Germline assignment: CDR1 SEHNR and CDR2 FQNEAQ (reference sequence). Trimming took 5 bases from V and 0 from J; bases not matched to a gene: 2. This CDR3 is built from 15 residues. CDR3 protein: CASSRTSDSYNEQFF. The DNA for the CDR3 is TGTGCCAGCAGCCGGACTAGCGACTCCTACAATGAGCAGTTCTTC.

As DNA, the CDR3 is TGTGCCAGCAGTGAATTGAGGTACAATGAGCAGTTCTTC. Translated: CASSELRYNEQFF. The chain joins TRBV6-1 to TRBJ2-1; D remains ambiguous. There are 13 residues in the CDR3. Germline V gene lookup returns CDR1 MNHNS and CDR2 SASEGT. Trimming cost V 2 bases and J 4 bases, with 6 bases left between them.

The V and J genes are TRBV14 and TRBJ2-1; TRBD2 agrees at 11 bases. This CDR3 region has 15 residues. Germline values: CDR1 SGHDN, CDR2 FVKESK. With V trimmed by 1 base and J by 7 bases, 3 bases remained unmatched. CDR3 sequence reads: CASSQARLAGNEQFF. The CDR3 DNA is TGTGCCAGCAGCCAAGCGCGACTAGCGGGGAATGAGCAGTTCTTC.

This clone occurred once. The genes are TRBV19 and TRBJ2-1; 7 bases are shared with TRBD1. The CDR3 runs 14 residues. Germline trimming cut 1 base from V and 6 bases from J; bases unmatched to any gene: 3. Germline V gene data show CDR1 as LNHDA and CDR2 as SQIVND (reference sequence). CDR3 loop: CASSIAPGGNEQFF. The CDR3, as DNA: TGTGCCAGTAGTATAGCGCCAGGGGGCAATGAGCAGTTCTTC.

The V and J genes are TRBV7-9 and TRBJ1-2, with TRBD1 matching over 7 bases. J lost 2 bases, V lost 2 bases, and 5 bases had no gene match. The CDR3 contains 15 residues. CDR1 and CDR2 (germline): SEHNR, FQNEAQ (reference sequence). CDR3 in DNA: TGTGCCAGCAGCTTAAAAGACAGGGTAAACTATGGCTACACCTTC. Amino acid sequence: CASSLKDRVNYGYTF. The variable domain in full, with the rest retrieved from reference TRBV7-9 and TRBJ1-2, is DTGVSQNPRHKITKRGQNVTFRCDPISEHNRLYWYRQTLGQGPEFLTYFQNEAQLEKSRLLSDRFSAERPKGSFSTLEIQRTEQGDSAMYLCASSLKDRVNYGYTFGSGTRLTVV.

This clone is a singleton in its sample. The rearrangement uses TRBV28 and TRBJ1-1, with 9 positions matching TRBD1. Per the germline V gene, CDR1 is MDHEN and CDR2 is SYDVKM. The J segment lost 5 bases and the V segment lost 2 bases, leaving 6 bases of the junction unmatched. The CDR3 covers 15 residues. The CDR3 reads CASSLNRGLRTEAFF. The CDR3 DNA reads as TGTGCCAGCAGTTTAAACAGGGGGCTGAGAACTGAAGCTTTCTTT.

The count of this clone is one. The gene calls are TRBV27 and TRBJ2-7, with D possibly TRBD2 on 5 matching bases. V was shortened by 4 bases and J by 7 bases, with 17 bases between the two germline ends. Germline V lookup: CDR1 MNHEY, CDR2 SMNVEV (reference sequence). This CDR3 contains 14 residues. The CDR3 region is CASSSSLDGEEQYF. The CDR3 nucleotides are TGTGCCAGCAGTTCCTCGCTAGACGGGGAAGAGCAGTACTTC.

The chain is built from TRBV30 and TRBJ1-1; D is unclear. V was cut by 4 bases and J by 1 base, with 7 bases left in between. This CDR3 region has 12 residues. Germline assignment: CDR1 GTSNPN and CDR2 SVGIG (reference sequence). CDR3 DNA sequence: TGTGCCTGGACGGTGGAGAACACTGAAGCTTTCTTT. It translates to CAWTVENTEAFF.

The chain recombines TRBV6-4 with TRBJ2-1; the match to TRBD1 covers 8 bases. J was trimmed by 3 bases and V by 6 bases; bases with no gene match: 4. The V gene's germline CDR1 is MRHNA and CDR2 SNTAGT. The CDR3 is 14 amino acids. The CDR3 region has the DNA TGTGCCAGCAGGGACAGGGTTTGCTACAATGAGCAGTTCTTC. Its translation is CASRDRVCYNEQFF.

The rearrangement links TRBV7-6 to TRBJ2-1; TRBD1 or TRBD2 may be the D gene (5 bases each). The germline V gene encodes CDR1 SGHVS and CDR2 FNYEAQ. V was cut by 5 bases and J by 10 bases, with 15 bases left in between. The length of the CDR3 is 13 residues. CDR3: CASSLSLGEEQFF. As DNA, the CDR3 is TGTGCCAGCAGCCTTTCTCTGGGGGAGGAGCAGTTCTTC. The full variable domain, in which reference TRBV7-6 and TRBJ2-1 provide the parts outside the CDR3, is GAGVSQSPRYKVTKRGQDVALRCDPISGHVSLYWYRQALGQGPEFLTYFNYEAQQDKSGLPNDRFSAERPEGSISTLTIQRTEQRDSAMYRCASSLSLGEEQFFGPGTRLTVL.

The chain couples TRBV2 to TRBJ2-3; 7 bases align to TRBD2. This CDR3 contains 13 residues. Germline loops: CDR1 SNHLY, CDR2 FYNNEI. V trimming: 6 bases; J trimming: 4 bases; junction bases outside the gene matches: 4. CDR3 protein: CASSLGGSDTQYF. In DNA form, the CDR3 reads TGTGCCAGCAGCCTCGGGGGGTCAGATACGCAGTATTTT.

The V call is TRBV5-1, the J call TRBJ2-1; 7 bases line up with TRBD1. Trimming cost V 5 bases and J 4 bases; bases outside gene matches: 9. CDR1 SGHRS and CDR2 YFSETQ come from the germline V gene. The CDR3 is 15 residues long. Here the CDR3 reads CASRLTGQPYNEQFF. CDR3 nucleotide sequence: TGCGCCAGCAGATTAACGGGACAGCCATACAATGAGCAGTTCTTC. The complete variable domain, with remaining parts taken from reference TRBV5-1 and TRBJ2-1, reads KAGVTQTPRYLIKTRGQQVTLSCSPISGHRSVSWYQQTPGQGLQFLFEYFSETQRNKGNFPGRFSGRQFSNSRSEMNVSTLELGDSALYLCASRLTGQPYNEQFFGPGTRLTVL.

The V gene is TRBV27, the J gene TRBJ2-3; TRBD2 aligns across 7 bases. CDR1 and CDR2 (germline): MNHEY, SMNVEV (reference sequence). With 8 bases clipped from V and 0 bases from J, the junction kept 8 bases outside the gene matches. The CDR3 has 15 residues. For the CDR3, the DNA is TGTGCCAGCTGCTCTTGGGAGGGAAGCACAGATACGCAGTATTTT. This codes for CASCSWEGSTDTQYF.

This chain uses TRBV11-2 with TRBJ2-7, with D perhaps matching TRBD2 (6 bases). CDR1 is SGHAT, CDR2 FQNNGV, per germline. V dropped 5 bases and J dropped 3 bases, with 11 bases sitting between them. CDR3 size: 13 residues. CDR3 loop: CASSPPGDYEQYF. CDR3 nucleotides: TGTGCCAGCAGCCCACCGGGGGACTACGAGCAGTACTTC.

The gene calls are TRBV7-2 and TRBJ1-1, with D tentatively TRBD1 (5 bases). The germline V gene encodes CDR1 SGHTA and CDR2 FQGNSA. The CDR3 is 15 residues long. With 1 base removed from V and 10 bases from J, the gap between germline ends came to 19 bases. Here the CDR3 DNA reads TGTGCCAGCAGCTTAGTTGCCGGGACCAGAGAGGGAGCTTTCTTT. Protein sequence: CASSLVAGTREGAFF.

The chain couples TRBV13 to TRBJ2-3; TRBD2 agrees at 7 bases. This CDR3 has 16 residues. J gave up 6 bases and V 6 bases, and 15 bases lay outside the gene matches. CDR1 and CDR2 from the germline V gene are PRHDT and FYEKMQ (reference sequence). CDR3 bases: TGTGCCAGCAGACCCCCGAGAGGGACTACTAGGGATACGCAGTATTTT. It specifies CASRPPRGTTRDTQYF.